The sequence of this TCR beta chain was determined in a study of shared clonotypes between healthy human individuals. Details on this clone: Its matching antigen is unknown.

The CDR3 has 16 residues. CDR1 and CDR2 (germline): MDHEN, SYDVKM. V dropped 8 bases and J dropped 1 base, with 19 bases sitting between them. General observations from the study: It was observed that about 5% of naive CD4 clonotypes were shared across a handful of donors.

TCRdb's table, derived via immunoSEQ multiplex PCR, lists solely in-frame clones and lacks some. Of 100,000 or so clones listed, over 65% are singletons. This chain joins TRBV28 and TRBJ2-3; no firm D call. Sequencing used memory CD8+ T cells sorted from blood. Described subset: CD45RO+ cells pooled with CCR7-negative TemRA cells. The TCR originated in a woman under 40 in good health. CDR3 loop: CASHRAGPFRTDTQYF. The CDR3, as DNA: TGTGCCAGCCATAGAGCCGGCCCTTTCCGCACAGATACGCAGTATTTT.